One sample yielded the 2 T cell receptor beta chains listed below, sequenced in a study of blood T cell repertoires in COVID-19. The table came from immunoSEQ multiplex PCR; TCRdb's copy has only in-frame clones and leaves some out. The table shows some 390,000 clones, with about 87% occurring only once. Material: peripheral blood. Every receptor here comes from a woman aged 60-75 years with COVID-19, enrolled during active disease.

The chain couples TRBV5-4 to TRBJ2-3; a weak D match, TRBD1 (6 bases). Trimming pared 0 bases from V and 6 bases from J, leaving 8 bases between. CDR1 and CDR2 from the germline V gene are SGHNT and YYREEE (reference sequence). This CDR3 is built from 13 residues. CDR3 sequence reads: CASSLAGDDTQYF. The CDR3 DNA sequence: TGTGCCAGCAGCTTGGCAGGGGACGATACGCAGTATTTT. Complete variable domain (other parts from reference TRBV5-4 and TRBJ2-3): ETGVTQSPTHLIKTRGQQVTLRCSSQSGHNTVSWYQQALGQGPQFIFQYYREEENGRGNFPPRFSGLQFPNYSSELNVNALELDDSALYLCASSLAGDDTQYFGPGTRLTVL.

The rearrangement joins TRBV6-1 to TRBJ1-2, with 11 positions matching TRBD1. CDR1 MNHNS and CDR2 SASEGT come from the germline V gene. There are 17 residues in the CDR3. The trim removed 3 bases at V and 8 bases at J, leaving 14 bases unmatched. This CDR3 reads CASSERGFGQGAKGYTF. CDR3 DNA: TGTGCCAGCAGTGAGAGGGGATTTGGACAGGGGGCGAAAGGCTACACCTTC.